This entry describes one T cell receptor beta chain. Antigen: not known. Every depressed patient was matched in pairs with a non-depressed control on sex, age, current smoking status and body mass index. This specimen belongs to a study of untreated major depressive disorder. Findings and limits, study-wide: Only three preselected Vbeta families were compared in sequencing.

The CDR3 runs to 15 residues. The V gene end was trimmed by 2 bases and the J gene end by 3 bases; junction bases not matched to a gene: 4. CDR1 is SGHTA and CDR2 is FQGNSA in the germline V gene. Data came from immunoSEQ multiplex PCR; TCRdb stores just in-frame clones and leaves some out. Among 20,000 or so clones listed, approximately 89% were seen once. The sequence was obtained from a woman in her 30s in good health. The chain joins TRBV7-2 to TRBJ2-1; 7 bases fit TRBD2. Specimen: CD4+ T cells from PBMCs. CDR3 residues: CASSLLAGVYNEQFF. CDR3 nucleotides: TGTGCCAGCAGCTTACTCGCGGGGGTCTACAATGAGCAGTTCTTC.